This record concerns one T cell receptor (beta chain) sequence. Its matching antigen is unknown. The record originates from a study of cytomegalovirus exposure and HLA in healthy donors. 60 Vbeta and 13 Jbeta primers were used in PCR. The data were produced by immunoSEQ multiplex PCR, yet TCRdb's version contains in-frame clones alone and is incomplete. Counted here are approximately 120,000 clones, approximately 70% occurring once; the ten biggest clones make up 4.5% to 5%. Germline V gene lookup returns CDR1 SGHRS and CDR2 YFSETQ. Between the trimmed V and J ends, which lost 5 bases and 0 bases, there was a span of 11 bases. The CDR3 totals 14 residues. Overall study results and limits: In vitro confirmation showed three CMV-associated chains to be CMV antigen specific. Accurate prediction of HLA-A and HLA-B alleles (for most subjects) was reportedly achieved from TCR beta sequences. The likely origin of a cluster of highly shared sequence variants was a sequencing artifact.

The sequencing sample was made of PBMCs. This sequence was found in a man aged 55 to 70 in good health and CMV-seropositive. V is TRBV5-1 and J is TRBJ2-5; D unclear. This chain's CDR3 is CASRRLEYQETQYF. The CDR3 DNA reads TGCGCCAGCAGAAGGCTGGAGTACCAAGAGACCCAGTACTTC.